The clone carrying this TCR beta chain was recorded at least ten times. These data originate in a study of T-cell reconstitution after alpha-beta-depleted transplantation in children. This sample's TCRbeta library carried unique molecular identifier barcodes. TCRdb re-analysed the PCR reads in MiXCR, keeping a single row per CDR3 protein. Altogether roughly 170,000 distinct CDR3 sequences are present, around 7% being singletons, with the ten largest covering approximately 3%. Between the trimmed V and J ends, which lost 2 bases and 7 bases, there was a span of 14 bases. Germline V CDR1 and CDR2: KGHDR, SFDVKD. The CDR3 consists of 15 residues.

This chain uses TRBV24-1 with TRBJ2-1; D gene uncertain. The sequence came from a human donor who donated a stem cell graft to a child with Wiskott-Aldrich syndrome. The sequences come from PBMCs from the stem cell graft donor, collected from the stem cell graft. As DNA, the CDR3 is TGTGCCACCAGTGATTCCCCCCGTCTGGGGAATGAGCAGTTCTTC. Translation gives CATSDSPRLGNEQFF.